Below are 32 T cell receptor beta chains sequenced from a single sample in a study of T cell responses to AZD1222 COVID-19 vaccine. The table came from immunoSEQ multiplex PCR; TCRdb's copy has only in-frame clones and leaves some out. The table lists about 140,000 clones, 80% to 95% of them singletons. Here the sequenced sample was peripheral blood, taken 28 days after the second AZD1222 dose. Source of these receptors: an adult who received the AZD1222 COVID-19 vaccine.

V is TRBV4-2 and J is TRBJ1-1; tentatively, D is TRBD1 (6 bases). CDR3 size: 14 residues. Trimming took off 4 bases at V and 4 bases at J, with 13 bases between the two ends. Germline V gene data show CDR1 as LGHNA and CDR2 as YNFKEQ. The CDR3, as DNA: TGTGCCAGCAGCCCTACAGGGTCGGGCACTGAAGCTTTCTTT. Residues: CASSPTGSGTEAFF.

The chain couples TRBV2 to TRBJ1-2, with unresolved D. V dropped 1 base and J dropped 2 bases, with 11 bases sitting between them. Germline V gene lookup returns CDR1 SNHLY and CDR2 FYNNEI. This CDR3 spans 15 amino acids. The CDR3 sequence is CASSEETVVNYGYTF. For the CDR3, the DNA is TGTGCCAGCAGTGAAGAGACGGTTGTGAACTATGGCTACACCTTC.

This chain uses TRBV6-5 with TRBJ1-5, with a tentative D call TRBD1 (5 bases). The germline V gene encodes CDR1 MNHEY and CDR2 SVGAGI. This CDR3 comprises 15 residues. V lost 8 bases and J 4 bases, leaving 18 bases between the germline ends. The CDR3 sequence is CASWQPTNRNQPQHF. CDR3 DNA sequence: TGTGCCAGCTGGCAGCCGACGAACAGGAATCAGCCCCAGCATTTT.

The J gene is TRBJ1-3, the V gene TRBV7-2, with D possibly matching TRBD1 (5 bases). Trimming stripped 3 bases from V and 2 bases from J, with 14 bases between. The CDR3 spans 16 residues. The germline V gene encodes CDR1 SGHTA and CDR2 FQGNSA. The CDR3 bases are TGTGCCAGCAGCTTGAGGTCCGGGACGGCTGGAAACACCATATATTTT. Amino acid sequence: CASSLRSGTAGNTIYF.

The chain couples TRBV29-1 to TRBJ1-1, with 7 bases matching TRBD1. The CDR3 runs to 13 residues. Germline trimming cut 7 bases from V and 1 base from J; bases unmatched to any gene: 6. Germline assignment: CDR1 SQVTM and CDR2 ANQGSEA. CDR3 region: CSANRQGNTEAFF. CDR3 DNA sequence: TGCAGCGCCAACAGACAGGGGAACACTGAAGCTTTCTTT.

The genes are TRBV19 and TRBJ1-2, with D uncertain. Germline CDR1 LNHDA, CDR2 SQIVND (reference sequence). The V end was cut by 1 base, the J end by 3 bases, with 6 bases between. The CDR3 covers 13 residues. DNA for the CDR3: TGTGCCAGTAGTATAGGGCCGGACTATGGCTACACCTTC. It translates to CASSIGPDYGYTF.

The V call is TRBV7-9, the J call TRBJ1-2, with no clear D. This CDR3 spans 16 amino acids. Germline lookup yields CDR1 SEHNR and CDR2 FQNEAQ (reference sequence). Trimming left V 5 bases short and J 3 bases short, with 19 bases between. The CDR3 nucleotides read TGTGCCAGCAGCCGTAGGGTCGGGATCTTACACTATGGCTACACCTTC. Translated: CASSRRVGILHYGYTF.

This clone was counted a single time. The CDR3 spells CASSFPGLAGSYNEQFF. The DNA for the CDR3 is TGTGCCAGCAGTTTCCCGGGACTAGCGGGCTCCTACAATGAGCAGTTCTTC. The chain couples TRBV27 to TRBJ2-1, with 12 bases that match TRBD2. Germline V lookup: CDR1 MNHEY, CDR2 SMNVEV (reference sequence). The junction had 3 bases not matched to a gene; V was cut back by 3 bases and J by 0 bases. The CDR3 contains 17 residues.

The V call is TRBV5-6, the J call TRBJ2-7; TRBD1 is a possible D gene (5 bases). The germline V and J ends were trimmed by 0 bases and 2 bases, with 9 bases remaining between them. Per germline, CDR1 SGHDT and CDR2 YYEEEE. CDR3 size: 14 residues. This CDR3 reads CASSLARATYEQYF. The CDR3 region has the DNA TGTGCCAGCAGCTTGGCCAGGGCAACCTACGAGCAGTACTTC.

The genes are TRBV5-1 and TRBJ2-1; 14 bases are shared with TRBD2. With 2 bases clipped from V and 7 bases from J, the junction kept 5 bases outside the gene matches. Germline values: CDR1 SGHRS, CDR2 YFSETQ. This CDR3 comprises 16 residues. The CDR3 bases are TGCGCCAGCAGCTTATCCGGACTAGCGGGAGGAAATGAGCAGTTCTTC. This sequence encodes CASSLSGLAGGNEQFF. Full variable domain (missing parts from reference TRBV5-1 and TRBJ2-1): KAGVTQTPRYLIKTRGQQVTLSCSPISGHRSVSWYQQTPGQGLQFLFEYFSETQRNKGNFPGRFSGRQFSNSRSEMNVSTLELGDSALYLCASSLSGLAGGNEQFFGPGTRLTVL.

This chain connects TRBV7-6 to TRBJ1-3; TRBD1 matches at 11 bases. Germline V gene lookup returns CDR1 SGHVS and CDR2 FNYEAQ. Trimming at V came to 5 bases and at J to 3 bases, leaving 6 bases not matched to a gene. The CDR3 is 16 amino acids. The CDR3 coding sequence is TGTGCCAGCAGCCCCCGGGACAGGGGGTTTGGAAACACCATATATTTT. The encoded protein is CASSPRDRGFGNTIYF.

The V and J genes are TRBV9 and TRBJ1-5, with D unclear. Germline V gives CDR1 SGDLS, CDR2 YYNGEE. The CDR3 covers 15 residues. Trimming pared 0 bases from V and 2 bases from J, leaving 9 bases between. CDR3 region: CASSVGDNGNQPQHF. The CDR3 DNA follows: TGTGCCAGCAGCGTAGGAGATAACGGCAATCAGCCCCAGCATTTT.

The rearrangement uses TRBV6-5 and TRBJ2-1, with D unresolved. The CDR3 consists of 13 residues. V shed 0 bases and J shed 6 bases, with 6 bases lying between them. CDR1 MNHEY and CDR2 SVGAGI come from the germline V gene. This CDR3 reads CASSYSWGNEQFF. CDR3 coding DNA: TGTGCCAGCAGTTACTCTTGGGGCAATGAGCAGTTCTTC.

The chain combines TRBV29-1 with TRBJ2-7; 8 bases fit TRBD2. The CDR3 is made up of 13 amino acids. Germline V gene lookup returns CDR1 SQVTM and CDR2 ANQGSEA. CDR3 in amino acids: CATSGGSPYEQYF. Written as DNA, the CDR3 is TGCGCCACGAGCGGGGGTTCCCCCTACGAGCAGTACTTC.

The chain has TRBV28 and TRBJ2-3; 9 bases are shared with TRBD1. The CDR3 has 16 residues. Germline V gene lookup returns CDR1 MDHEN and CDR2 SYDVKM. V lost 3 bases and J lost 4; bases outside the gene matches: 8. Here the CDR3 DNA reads TGTGCCAGCAGTTTCCCGGGACAGGGTTTTGCAGATACGCAGTATTTT. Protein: CASSFPGQGFADTQYF.

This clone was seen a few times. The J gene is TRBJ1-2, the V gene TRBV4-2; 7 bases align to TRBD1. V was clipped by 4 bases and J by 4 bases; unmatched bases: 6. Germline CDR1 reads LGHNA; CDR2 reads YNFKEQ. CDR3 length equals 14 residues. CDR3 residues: CASSRPNRGYGYTF. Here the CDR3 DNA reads TGTGCCAGCAGCCGCCCGAACAGGGGCTATGGCTACACCTTC.

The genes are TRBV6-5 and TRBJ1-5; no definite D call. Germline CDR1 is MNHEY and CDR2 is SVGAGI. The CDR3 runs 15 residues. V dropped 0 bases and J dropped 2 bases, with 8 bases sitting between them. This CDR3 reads CASSYSYGGNQPQHF. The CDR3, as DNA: TGTGCCAGCAGTTACTCGTACGGGGGCAATCAGCCCCAGCATTTT.

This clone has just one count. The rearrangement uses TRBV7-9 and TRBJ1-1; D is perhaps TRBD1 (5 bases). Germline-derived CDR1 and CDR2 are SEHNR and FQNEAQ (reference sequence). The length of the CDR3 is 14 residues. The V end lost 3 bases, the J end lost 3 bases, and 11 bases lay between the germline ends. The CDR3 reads CASSFQGGDTEAFF. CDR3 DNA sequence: TGTGCCAGCAGCTTTCAGGGCGGGGACACTGAAGCTTTCTTT.

CDR3 bases: TGTGCCAGCAGTCGAACAGGGGAAGTCGGCTACACCTTC. Protein product: CASSRTGEVGYTF. This chain links TRBV28 with TRBJ1-2; TRBD1 aligns across 7 bases. The trim removed 5 bases at V and 8 bases at J, leaving 8 bases unmatched. Germline V gene lookup returns CDR1 MDHEN and CDR2 SYDVKM. This CDR3 region has 13 residues.

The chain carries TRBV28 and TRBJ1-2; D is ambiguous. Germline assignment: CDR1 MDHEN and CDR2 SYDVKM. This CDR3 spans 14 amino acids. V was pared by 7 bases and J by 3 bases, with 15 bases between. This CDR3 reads CASTPPPGYYGYTF. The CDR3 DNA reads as TGTGCCAGCACCCCCCCTCCGGGGTACTATGGCTACACCTTC.

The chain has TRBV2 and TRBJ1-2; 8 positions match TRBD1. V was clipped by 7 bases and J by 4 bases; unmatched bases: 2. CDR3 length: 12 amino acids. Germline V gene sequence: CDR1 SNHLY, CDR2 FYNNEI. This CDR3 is CASTGGGYGYTF. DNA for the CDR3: TGTGCCAGCACAGGGGGCGGCTATGGCTACACCTTC. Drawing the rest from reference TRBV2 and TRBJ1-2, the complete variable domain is EPEVTQTPSHQVTQMGQEVILRCVPISNHLYFYWYRQILGQKVEFLVSFYNNEISEKSEIFDDQFSVERPDGSNFTLKIRSTKLEDSAMYFCASTGGGYGYTFGSGTRLTVV.

Here the CDR3 DNA reads TGTGCCAGCAGTATAAACAGGGGGCGCGGAACTGAAGCTTTCTTT. This encodes CASSINRGRGTEAFF. The chain employs TRBV28 and TRBJ1-1; TRBD1 matches at 9 bases. This CDR3 comprises 15 residues. The germline V gene encodes CDR1 MDHEN and CDR2 SYDVKM. V trimming: 5 bases; J trimming: 5 bases; junction bases outside the gene matches: 9.

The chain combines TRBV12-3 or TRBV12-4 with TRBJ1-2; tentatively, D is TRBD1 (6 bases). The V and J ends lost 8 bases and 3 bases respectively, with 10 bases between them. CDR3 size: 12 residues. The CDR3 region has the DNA TGTGCCAGCTGGGGGACATACTATGGCTACACCTTC. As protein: CASWGTYYGYTF.

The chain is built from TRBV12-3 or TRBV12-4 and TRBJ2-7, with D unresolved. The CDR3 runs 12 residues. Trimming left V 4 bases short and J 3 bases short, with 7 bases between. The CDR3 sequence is CASSSGFYEQYF. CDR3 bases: TGTGCCAGCAGTTCCGGTTTCTACGAGCAGTACTTC.

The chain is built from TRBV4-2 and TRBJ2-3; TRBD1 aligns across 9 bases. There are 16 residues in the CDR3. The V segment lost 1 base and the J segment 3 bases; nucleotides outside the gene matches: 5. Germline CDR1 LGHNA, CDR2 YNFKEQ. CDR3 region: CASSQVLGQGTDTQYF. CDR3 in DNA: TGTGCCAGCAGCCAAGTTCTGGGACAGGGAACAGATACGCAGTATTTT.

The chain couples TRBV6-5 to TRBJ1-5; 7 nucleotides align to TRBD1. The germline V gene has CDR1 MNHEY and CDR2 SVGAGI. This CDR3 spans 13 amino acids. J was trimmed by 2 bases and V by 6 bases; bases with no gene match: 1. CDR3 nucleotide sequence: TGTGCCAGCAGGGGACAGCGCAATCAGCCCCAGCATTTT. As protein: CASRGQRNQPQHF.

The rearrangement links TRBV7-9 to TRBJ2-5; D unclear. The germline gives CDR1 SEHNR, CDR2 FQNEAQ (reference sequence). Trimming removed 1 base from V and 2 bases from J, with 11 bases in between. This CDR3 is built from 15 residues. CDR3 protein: CASSLGAGTQETQYF. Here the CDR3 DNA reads TGTGCCAGCAGCTTAGGGGCAGGAACGCAAGAGACCCAGTACTTC.

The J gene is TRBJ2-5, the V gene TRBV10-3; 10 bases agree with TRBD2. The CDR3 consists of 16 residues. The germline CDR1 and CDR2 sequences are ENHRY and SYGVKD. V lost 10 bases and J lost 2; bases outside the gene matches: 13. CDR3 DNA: TGTGCCACCCAAGGCGCACTAGCGGGGATACAAGAGACCCAGTACTTC. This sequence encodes CATQGALAGIQETQYF.

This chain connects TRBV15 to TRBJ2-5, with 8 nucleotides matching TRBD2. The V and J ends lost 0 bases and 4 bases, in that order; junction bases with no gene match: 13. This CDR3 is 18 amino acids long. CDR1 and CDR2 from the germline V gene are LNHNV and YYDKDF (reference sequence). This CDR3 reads CATSRDLVPGRARETQYF. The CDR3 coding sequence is TGTGCCACCAGCAGAGATCTTGTCCCCGGGAGGGCCCGAGAGACCCAGTACTTC.

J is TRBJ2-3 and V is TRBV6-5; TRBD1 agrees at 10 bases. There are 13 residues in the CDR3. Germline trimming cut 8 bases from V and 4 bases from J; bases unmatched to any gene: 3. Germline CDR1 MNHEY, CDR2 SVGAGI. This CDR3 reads CASGQGEADTQYF. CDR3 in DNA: TGTGCCAGCGGACAGGGGGAGGCAGATACGCAGTATTTT.

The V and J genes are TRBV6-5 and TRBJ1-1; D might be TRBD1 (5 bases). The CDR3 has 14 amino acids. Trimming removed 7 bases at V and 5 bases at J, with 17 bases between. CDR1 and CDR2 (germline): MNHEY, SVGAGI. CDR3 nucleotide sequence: TGTGCCAGCACCTCGGGCCCCGGGGGGACTGAAGCTTTCTTT. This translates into CASTSGPGGTEAFF.

CDR3 DNA: TGCGCCAGCAGCGGAGGCGAAATCTCTGGAAACACCATATATTTT. Amino acid sequence: CASSGGEISGNTIYF. The chain links TRBV5-1 to TRBJ1-3; no clear D gene. This CDR3 comprises 15 residues. V gave up 4 bases and J gave up 0 bases, with 11 bases separating them. Germline CDR1 reads SGHRS; CDR2 reads YFSETQ.